This TCR beta chain emerged from a study of blood T cell repertoires in COVID-19. Study summary: T cells, B-cell-depleted T cells, or PBMCs supplied cDNA or gDNA.

Donors in Cohort 3 who had recovered were those with two negative PCRs, healthcare professional clearance, or resolution of their symptoms. Libraries were prepared by immunoSEQ multiplex PCR; TCRdb keeps only in-frame clonotypes and omits some of them. This table has roughly 250,000 clones, about 85% appearing once. The CDR3 extends over 15 amino acids. The germline CDR1 and CDR2 sequences are SGHTA and FQGNSA. With 3 bases removed from V and 7 bases from J, the gap between germline ends came to 15 bases. Material for sequencing was PBMCs or T cells enriched from blood (not recorded which). The sequence was obtained from a woman aged 50 to 60 who had recovered from COVID-19. This chain uses TRBV7-2 with TRBJ2-2, with a possible D match to TRBD2 (5 bases). CDR3 sequence reads: CASSFEGSLVGELFF. In nucleotides, the CDR3 is TGTGCCAGCAGCTTCGAGGGCTCCTTGGTCGGGGAGCTGTTTTTT.